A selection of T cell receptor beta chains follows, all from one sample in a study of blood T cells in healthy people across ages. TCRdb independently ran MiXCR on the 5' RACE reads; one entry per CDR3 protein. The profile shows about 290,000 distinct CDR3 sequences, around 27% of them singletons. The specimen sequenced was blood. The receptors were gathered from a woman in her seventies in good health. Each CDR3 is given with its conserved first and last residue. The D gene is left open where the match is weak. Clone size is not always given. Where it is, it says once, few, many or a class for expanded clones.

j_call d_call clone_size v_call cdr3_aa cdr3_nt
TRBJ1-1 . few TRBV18 CASSKRDAEAFF TGTGCCAGCTCAAAGAGGGATGCTGAAGCTTTCTTT
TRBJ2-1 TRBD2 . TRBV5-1 CASSATTGLAGSEFF TGCGCCAGCAGTGCAACCACGGGACTAGCGGGGTCCGAGTTCTTC
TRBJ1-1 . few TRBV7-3 CASSLGLVGSSTEAFF TGTGCCAGCAGCTTGGGACTGGTGGGCTCGAGCACTGAAGCTTTCTTT
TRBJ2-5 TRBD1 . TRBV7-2 CASRYRGGEETQYF TGTGCCAGCAGGTACAGGGGCGGCGAGGAGACCCAGTACTTC
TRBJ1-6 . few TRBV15 CATSRDPQNSPLHF TGTGCCACCAGCAGAGATCCTCAGAATTCACCCCTCCACTTT
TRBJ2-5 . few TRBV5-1 CASSFRQQETQYF TGCGCCAGCAGCTTCAGACAGCAAGAGACCCAGTACTTC
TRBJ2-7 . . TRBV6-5 CASGLSGEREQYF TGTGCCAGTGGCCTCTCGGGGGAGAGGGAGCAGTACTTC
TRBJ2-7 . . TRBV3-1 CASSQGTTVYEQYF TGTGCCAGCAGCCAAGGAACCACTGTTTACGAGCAGTACTTC
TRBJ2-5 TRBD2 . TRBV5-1 CASSLAGLAIETQYF TGCGCCAGCAGCTTGGCAGGACTAGCTATAGAGACCCAGTACTTC
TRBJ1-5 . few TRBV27 CASSLSPGLSNQPQHF TGTGCCAGCAGTTTATCCCCGGGACTCAGCAATCAGCCCCAGCATTTT
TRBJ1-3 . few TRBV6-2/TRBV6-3 CANSSWTTSGNTIYF TGTGCCAACAGTTCCTGGACGACCTCTGGAAACACCATATATTTT
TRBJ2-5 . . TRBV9 CASNPTDGGETQYF TGTGCCAGCAACCCCACGGATGGGGGCGAGACCCAGTACTTC
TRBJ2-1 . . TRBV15 CATSRDQGRSYNEQFF TGTGCCACCAGCAGAGATCAGGGACGCTCCTACAATGAGCAGTTCTTC
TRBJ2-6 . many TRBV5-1 CASSLASRSGANVLTF TGCGCCAGCAGCTTGGCAAGTCGCTCTGGGGCCAACGTCCTGACTTTC
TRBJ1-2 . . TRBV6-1 CASSVLGTDNYGYTF TGTGCCAGCAGTGTCCTGGGAACAGATAACTATGGCTACACCTTC
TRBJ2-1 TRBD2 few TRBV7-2 CASSASLAGGPNEQFF TGTGCCAGCAGCGCCTCACTAGCGGGAGGGCCAAATGAGCAGTTCTTC
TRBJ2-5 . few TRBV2 CASRTRTAAGETQYF TGTGCCAGCAGAACCAGGACCGCCGCCGGAGAGACCCAGTACTTC
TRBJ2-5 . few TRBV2 CASSVGGQETQYF TGTGCCAGCAGTGTTGGCGGTCAAGAGACCCAGTACTTC
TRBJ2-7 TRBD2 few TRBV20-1 CSASLAGVGEQYF TGCAGTGCTAGCTTAGCGGGGGTCGGTGAGCAGTACTTC
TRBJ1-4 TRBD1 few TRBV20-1 CSARDQGVGKLFF TGCAGTGCTAGAGACCAGGGGGTGGGAAAACTGTTTTTT
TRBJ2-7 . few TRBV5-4 CASSGDRLAGEQYF TGTGCCAGCAGCGGTGACAGGCTTGCGGGGGAGCAGTACTTC
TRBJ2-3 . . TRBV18 CASSPPQGRTDTQYF TGTGCCAGCTCACCACCACAGGGTAGGACAGATACGCAGTATTTT
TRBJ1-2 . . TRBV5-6 CASSLGGPGYGYTF TGTGCCAGCAGCTTGGGAGGCCCGGGCTATGGCTACACCTTC
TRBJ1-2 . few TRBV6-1 CASSEKVDLARYTF TGTGCCAGCAGTGAAAAGGTGGATCTTGCGCGCTACACCTTC
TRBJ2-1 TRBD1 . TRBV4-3 CASSVRMGQGFYNEQFF TGCGCCAGCAGCGTACGCATGGGACAGGGGTTCTACAATGAGCAGTTCTTC
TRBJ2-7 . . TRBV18 CASSPTGSSYEQYF TGTGCCAGCTCACCGACGGGTAGCTCCTACGAGCAGTACTTC
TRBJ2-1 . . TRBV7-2 CASSGTIGHNEQFF TGTGCCAGCAGTGGTACGATAGGGCACAATGAGCAGTTCTTC
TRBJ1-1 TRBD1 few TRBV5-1 CASSLYRGGNTEAFF TGCGCCAGCAGCTTGTACAGGGGAGGGAACACTGAAGCTTTCTTT
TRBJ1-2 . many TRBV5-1 CASSLGQFRANYGYTF TGCGCCAGCAGCTTGGGACAGTTTAGGGCTAACTATGGCTACACCTTC
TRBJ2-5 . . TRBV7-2 CASSPGGTGRYNERFF TGTGCCAGCAGCCCCGGGGGGACAGGACGTTACAATGAGCGGTTCTTC
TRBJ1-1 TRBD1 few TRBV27 CASSWDRGLTEAFF TGTGCCAGCAGTTGGGACAGGGGGTTGACTGAAGCTTTCTTT
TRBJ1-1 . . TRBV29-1 CSVDSSNTEAFF TGCAGCGTTGATTCCTCGAACACCGAAGCTTTCTTT
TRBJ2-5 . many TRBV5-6 CASRQGFQETQYF TGTGCCAGCAGGCAAGGTTTCCAAGAGACCCAGTACTTC
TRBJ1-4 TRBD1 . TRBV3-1 CASSRRGQTNEKLFF TGTGCCAGCAGCCGCCGGGGACAGACTAATGAAAAACTGTTTTTT
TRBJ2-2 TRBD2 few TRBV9 CASSPGASGNTGELFF TGTGCCAGCAGCCCCGGGGCTAGCGGGAACACCGGGGAGCTGTTTTTT
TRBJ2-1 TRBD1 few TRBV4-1 CASSHDRVGPINEQFF TGCGCCAGCAGCCACGACAGGGTTGGACCCATCAATGAGCAGTTCTTC
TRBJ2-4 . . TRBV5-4 CASSPRPLGENIQYF TGTGCCAGCAGCCCCCGGCCCCTCGGGGAAAACATTCAGTACTTC
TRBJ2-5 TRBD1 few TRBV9 CASSAEDRGGETQYF TGTGCCAGCAGCGCGGAGGACAGGGGTGGAGAGACCCAGTACTTC
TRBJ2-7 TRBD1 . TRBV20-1 CSASGAGGLHEQYF TGCAGTGCTAGTGGGGCAGGGGGCCTCCACGAGCAGTACTTC
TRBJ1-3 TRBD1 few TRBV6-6 CASSPGQGAEGNTIYF TGTGCCAGCAGCCCCGGACAGGGGGCGGAAGGAAACACCATATATTTT
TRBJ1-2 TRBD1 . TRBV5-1 CASSVDRGPNGYTF TGCGCCAGCAGCGTCGACAGGGGCCCGAATGGCTACACCTTC
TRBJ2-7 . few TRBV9 CASSVAPVQAYEQYF TGTGCCAGCAGCGTAGCGCCCGTACAGGCCTACGAGCAGTACTTC
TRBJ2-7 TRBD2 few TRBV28 CASSRGTSGSREQYF TGTGCCAGCAGTCGCGGGACTAGCGGCTCCAGGGAGCAGTACTTC
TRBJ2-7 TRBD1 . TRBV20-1 CSALPTPGQVSYEQYF TGCAGTGCTCTACCCACACCGGGACAGGTCTCCTACGAGCAGTACTTC
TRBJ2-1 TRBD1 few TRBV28 CASRPDRGGNEQFF TGTGCCAGCAGACCCGACAGGGGAGGAAATGAGCAGTTCTTC
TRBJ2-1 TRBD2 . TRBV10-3 CAISSGLADLNEQFF TGTGCCATCAGCTCAGGACTAGCGGACCTGAATGAGCAGTTCTTC
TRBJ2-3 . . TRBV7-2 CASSLVRTDTQYF TGTGCCAGCAGCTTAGTCCGCACAGATACGCAGTATTTT
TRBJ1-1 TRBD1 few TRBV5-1 CASSGIRGGKSDTEAFF TGCGCCAGCAGCGGGATCAGGGGGGGGAAGTCGGACACTGAAGCTTTCTTT